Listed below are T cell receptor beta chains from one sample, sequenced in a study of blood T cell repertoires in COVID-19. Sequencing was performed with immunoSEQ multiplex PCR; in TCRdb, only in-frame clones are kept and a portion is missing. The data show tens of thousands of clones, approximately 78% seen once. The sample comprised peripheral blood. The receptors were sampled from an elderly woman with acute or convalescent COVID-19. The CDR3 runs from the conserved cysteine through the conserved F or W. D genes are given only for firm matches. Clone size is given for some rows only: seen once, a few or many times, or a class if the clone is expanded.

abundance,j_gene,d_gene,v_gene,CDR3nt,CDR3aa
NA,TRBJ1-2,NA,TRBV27,TGTGCCAGCAGTCCTCAGGGGCGGGCTATTGGTGGCTACACCTTC,CASSPQGRAIGGYTF
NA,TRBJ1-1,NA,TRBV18,TGTGCCAGCTCCCCGGACAGCATGAACACTGAAGCTTTCTTT,CASSPDSMNTEAFF
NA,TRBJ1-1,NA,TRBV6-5,TGTGCCAGCAGACCGGACCGGCGGGCCACTGAAGCTTTCTTT,CASRPDRRATEAFF
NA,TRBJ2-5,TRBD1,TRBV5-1,TGCGCCAGCAGCAGCCCCGGGACAGCTAAAGAGACCCAGTACTTC,CASSSPGTAKETQYF
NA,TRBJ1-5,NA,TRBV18,TGTGCCAGCTCACAACAGAGTAGCAATCAGCCCCAGCATTTT,CASSQQSSNQPQHF
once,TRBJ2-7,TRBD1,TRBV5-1,TGCGCCAGCCGACAGGGGGATGCCTACGAGCAGTACTTC,CASRQGDAYEQYF
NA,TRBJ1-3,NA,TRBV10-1,TGCGCCAGCAGTGGACAGTCTGGAAACACCATATATTTT,CASSGQSGNTIYF
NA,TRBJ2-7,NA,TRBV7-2,TGTGCCAGCAGCTTAGAGCACAGCACCTCCGAGCAGTACTTC,CASSLEHSTSEQYF
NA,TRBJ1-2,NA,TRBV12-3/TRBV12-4,TGTGCCAGCAGTTGCGGAAACTATGGCTACACCTTC,CASSCGNYGYTF
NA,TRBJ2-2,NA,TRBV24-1,TGTGCCACCAGTGACAGGGGCGCAGCCGGGGAGCTGTTTTTT,CATSDRGAAGELFF
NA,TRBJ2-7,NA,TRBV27,TGTGCCAGCCGTTTGAGCTGGCGGGCCTCCTACGAGCAGTACTTC,CASRLSWRASYEQYF
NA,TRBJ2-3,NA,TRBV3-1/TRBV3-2,TGTGCCAGCAGCCAAGGGGAGGCGGATACGCAGTATTTT,CASSQGEADTQYF
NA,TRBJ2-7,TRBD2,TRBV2,TGTGCCAGCAGACCTACTAGCGGGGGGGCTTTCAACGAGCAGTACTTC,CASRPTSGGAFNEQYF
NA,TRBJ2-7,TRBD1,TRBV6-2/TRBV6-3,TGTGCCAGCAGTTACCCCCGGACAGGGCATTACGAGCAGTACTTC,CASSYPRTGHYEQYF
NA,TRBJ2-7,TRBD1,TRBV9,TGTGCCAGCAGCGTCGAGACAGGGCCATACGAGCAGTACTTC,CASSVETGPYEQYF
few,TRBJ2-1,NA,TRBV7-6,TGTGCCAGCAGCTCACTAGTGGGCACCTACAATGAGCAGTTCTTC,CASSSLVGTYNEQFF
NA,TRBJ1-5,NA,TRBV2,TGTGCCAGCAGACCCGAGGGAATCAAGCCCCAGCATTTT,CASRPEGIKPQHF
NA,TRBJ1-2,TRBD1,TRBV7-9,TGTGCCAGCAGCTCGGACAGGGGGAATGGCTACACCTTC,CASSSDRGNGYTF
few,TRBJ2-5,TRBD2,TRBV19,TGTGCCAGTAGTACGGCTAGCGGGAGGGTAGAAGAGACCCAGTACTTC,CASSTASGRVEETQYF
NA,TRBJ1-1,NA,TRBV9,TGTGCCAGCAGCCCGAGGGAGGCTACTGAAGCTTTCTTT,CASSPREATEAFF
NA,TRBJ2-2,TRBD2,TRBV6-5,TGTGCCAGTGGTTTGGGGGGGTGGAACACCGGGGAGCTGTTTTTT,CASGLGGWNTGELFF
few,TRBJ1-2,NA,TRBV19,TGTGCCAGTAGTATCGATTCAGGGTTTAACTATGGCTACACCTTC,CASSIDSGFNYGYTF
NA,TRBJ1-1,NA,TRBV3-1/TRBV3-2,TGTGCCAGCAGCCCAAGGGGCGGGGACACTGAAGCTTTCTTT,CASSPRGGDTEAFF
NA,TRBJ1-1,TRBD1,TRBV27,TGTGCCAGCCGACCCATTAGCCCCGACAGGGTGAACACTGAAGCTTTCTTT,CASRPISPDRVNTEAFF
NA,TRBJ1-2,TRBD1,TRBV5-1,TGCGCCAGCAGCTCTCGGGGGACAGGGGGCTATGGCTACACCTTC,CASSSRGTGGYGYTF
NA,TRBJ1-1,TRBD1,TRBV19,TGTGCCAGTATTCCCTCCAGGACAGGGGGTCTTCACACTGAAGCTTTCTTT,CASIPSRTGGLHTEAFF
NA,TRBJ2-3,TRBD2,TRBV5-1,TGCGCCAGCAGCTTGCCTCTAGCGGGAGCCGGGACAGATACGCAGTATTTT,CASSLPLAGAGTDTQYF
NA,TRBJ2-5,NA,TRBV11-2,TGTGCCAGCAGCTTAGAGAGACAAGAGACCCAGTACTTC,CASSLERQETQYF
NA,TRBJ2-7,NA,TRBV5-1,TGCGCCAGCAGCTCCCAGGGCGGATCCTACGAGCAGTACTTC,CASSSQGGSYEQYF
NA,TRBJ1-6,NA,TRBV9,TGTGCCAGCAGCGCCAGCGGAGGACAGAATAATTCACCCCTCCACTTT,CASSASGGQNNSPLHF
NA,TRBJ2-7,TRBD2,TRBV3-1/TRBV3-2,TGTGCCAGCAGCCAAGGGACTAGCGGGAGGGTATACGAGCAGTACTTC,CASSQGTSGRVYEQYF
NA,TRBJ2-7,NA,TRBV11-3,TGTGCCAGCAGCTTAGATCTTGTCAGGGCGGGAGAGCAGTACTTC,CASSLDLVRAGEQYF
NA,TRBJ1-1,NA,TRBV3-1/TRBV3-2,TGTGCCAGCAGCCAAGGGGGGGACACTGAAGCTTTCTTT,CASSQGGDTEAFF
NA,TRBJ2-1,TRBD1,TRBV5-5,TGTGCCAGCAGCTCCTGGACAGGGAAAAGGTACACGGGGTACAATGAGCAGTTCTTC,CASSSWTGKRYTGYNEQFF
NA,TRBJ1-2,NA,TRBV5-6,TGTGCCAGCAGTCTCGCGTCCACAGGCCTGACCAACTTC,CASSLASTGLTNF
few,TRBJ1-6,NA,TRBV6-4,TGTGCCAGCAGTGACAGGGGGAATTCACCCCTCCACTTT,CASSDRGNSPLHF
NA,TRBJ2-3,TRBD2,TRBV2,TGTGCCACCAATGAGGTAGCGGGCCTCACAGATACGCAGTATTTT,CATNEVAGLTDTQYF
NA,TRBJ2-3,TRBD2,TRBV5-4,TGTGCCAGCAGCCTACGGACTAGCGGAGGAGATACGCAGTATTTT,CASSLRTSGGDTQYF
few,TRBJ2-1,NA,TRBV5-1,TGCGCCAGCAGCAGATCCCCGGGAGCAAGCAATGAGCAGTTCTTC,CASSRSPGASNEQFF
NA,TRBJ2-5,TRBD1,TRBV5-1,TGCGCCAGCAGCATGGGACAGGGCGAAGAGACCCAGTACTTC,CASSMGQGEETQYF
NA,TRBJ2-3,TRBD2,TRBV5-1,TGCGCCAGCAGCGGGGGGGAGACCACAGATACGCAGTATTTT,CASSGGETTDTQYF
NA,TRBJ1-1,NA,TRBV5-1,TGCGCCAGCAGCTTGGAATTCAGGGTGAACACTGAAGCTTTCTTT,CASSLEFRVNTEAFF